Here is one T cell receptor (beta chain) with its context. The antigen is undetermined. As defined, naive CD8 cells were CD45RO-negative and positively selected for CCR7, with terminally differentiated effector memory CD45RA+ cells excluded. Using immunoSEQ multiplex PCR, the repertoire was profiled, and TCRdb retains in-frame clones only, with some absent. The data show 800,000 to 950,000 clones, with approximately 97% seen just once and under 0.25% held by the top ten. The CDR3 sequence is 15 residues long. Germline CDR1 is SGHNT and CDR2 is YYREEE (reference sequence). The junction had 7 bases not matched to a gene; V was cut back by 3 bases and J by 4 bases. This entry belongs to a study of shared clonotypes between healthy human individuals. Study results and caveats: Some naive CD4 clonotypes, around 5%, turned up in common across several donors.

V usage is TRBV5-4 and J usage is TRBJ2-7, with 10 positions matching TRBD1. Sequencing was done on a sample of naive CD8+ T cells sorted from blood. This TCR came from a man aged 25-45 years in good health. This CDR3 is CASSSSGQGGYEQYF. The CDR3 region has the DNA TGTGCCAGCAGCTCCTCAGGACAGGGGGGATACGAGCAGTACTTC.